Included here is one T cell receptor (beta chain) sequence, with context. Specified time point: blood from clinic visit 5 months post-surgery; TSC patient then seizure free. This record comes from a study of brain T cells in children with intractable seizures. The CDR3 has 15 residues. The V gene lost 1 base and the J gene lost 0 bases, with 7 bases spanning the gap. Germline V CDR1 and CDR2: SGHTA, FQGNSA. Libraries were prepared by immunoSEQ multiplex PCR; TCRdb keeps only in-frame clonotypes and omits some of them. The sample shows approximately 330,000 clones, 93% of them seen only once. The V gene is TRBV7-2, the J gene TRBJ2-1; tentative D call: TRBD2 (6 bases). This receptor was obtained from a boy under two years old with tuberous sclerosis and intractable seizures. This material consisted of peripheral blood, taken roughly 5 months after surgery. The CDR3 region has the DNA TGTGCCAGCAGCTTAGTCGGGAGCTCCTACAATGAGCAGTTCTTC. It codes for CASSLVGSSYNEQFF.